This TCR beta chain was recovered during a study of CD8 T cells in Susac syndrome. Treatment-naive patients with stable or active relapsing-remitting disease served as multiple sclerosis controls. General study results and limits: A relatively small number of individuals underwent TCR sequencing and HLA analysis.

Random hexamers primed reverse transcription of about 0.5 to 1 ug RNA. TCR beta CDR3 was amplified by immunoSEQ covering 54 Vbeta and 13 Jbeta. Via MiXCR, TCRdb re-called the immunoSEQ multiplex PCR reads, giving one row per CDR3 protein. The sample consists of about 430,000 distinct CDR3 sequences, 75% to 90% of them appearing once. CDR1 is MNHNS, CDR2 SASEGT, per germline. CDR3 length: 14 residues. V lost 4 bases to trimming and J lost 2 bases, with 12 bases between them. As for this clonotype: The antigen is undetermined.

This TCR was recovered from a human donor with multiple sclerosis. Input material: CD8+ T cells from PBMCs. The chain links TRBV6-1 to TRBJ2-7; perhaps D is TRBD1 or TRBD2 (5 bases each). Here the CDR3 reads CASSGDGRPYEQYF. The CDR3 bases are TGTGCCAGCAGTGGGGACGGGCGACCCTACGAGCAGTACTTC.